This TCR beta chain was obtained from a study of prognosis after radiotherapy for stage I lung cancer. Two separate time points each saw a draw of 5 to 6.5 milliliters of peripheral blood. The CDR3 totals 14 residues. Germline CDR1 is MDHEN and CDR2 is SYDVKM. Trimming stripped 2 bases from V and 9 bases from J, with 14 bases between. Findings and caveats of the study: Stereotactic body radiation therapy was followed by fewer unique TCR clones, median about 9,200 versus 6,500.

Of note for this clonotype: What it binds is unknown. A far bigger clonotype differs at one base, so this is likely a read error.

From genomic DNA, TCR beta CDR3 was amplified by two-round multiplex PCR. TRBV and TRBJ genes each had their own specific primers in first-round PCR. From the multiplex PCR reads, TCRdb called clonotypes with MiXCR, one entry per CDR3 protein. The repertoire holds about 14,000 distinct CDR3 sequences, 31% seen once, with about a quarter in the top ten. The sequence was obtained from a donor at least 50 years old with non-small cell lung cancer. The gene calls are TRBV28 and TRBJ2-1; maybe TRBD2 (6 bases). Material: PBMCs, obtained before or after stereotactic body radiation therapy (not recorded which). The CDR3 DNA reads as TGTGCCAGCAGTTTACTCCCCAGGGAGGCTGAGCAGTTCTTC. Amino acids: CASSLLPREAEQFF.